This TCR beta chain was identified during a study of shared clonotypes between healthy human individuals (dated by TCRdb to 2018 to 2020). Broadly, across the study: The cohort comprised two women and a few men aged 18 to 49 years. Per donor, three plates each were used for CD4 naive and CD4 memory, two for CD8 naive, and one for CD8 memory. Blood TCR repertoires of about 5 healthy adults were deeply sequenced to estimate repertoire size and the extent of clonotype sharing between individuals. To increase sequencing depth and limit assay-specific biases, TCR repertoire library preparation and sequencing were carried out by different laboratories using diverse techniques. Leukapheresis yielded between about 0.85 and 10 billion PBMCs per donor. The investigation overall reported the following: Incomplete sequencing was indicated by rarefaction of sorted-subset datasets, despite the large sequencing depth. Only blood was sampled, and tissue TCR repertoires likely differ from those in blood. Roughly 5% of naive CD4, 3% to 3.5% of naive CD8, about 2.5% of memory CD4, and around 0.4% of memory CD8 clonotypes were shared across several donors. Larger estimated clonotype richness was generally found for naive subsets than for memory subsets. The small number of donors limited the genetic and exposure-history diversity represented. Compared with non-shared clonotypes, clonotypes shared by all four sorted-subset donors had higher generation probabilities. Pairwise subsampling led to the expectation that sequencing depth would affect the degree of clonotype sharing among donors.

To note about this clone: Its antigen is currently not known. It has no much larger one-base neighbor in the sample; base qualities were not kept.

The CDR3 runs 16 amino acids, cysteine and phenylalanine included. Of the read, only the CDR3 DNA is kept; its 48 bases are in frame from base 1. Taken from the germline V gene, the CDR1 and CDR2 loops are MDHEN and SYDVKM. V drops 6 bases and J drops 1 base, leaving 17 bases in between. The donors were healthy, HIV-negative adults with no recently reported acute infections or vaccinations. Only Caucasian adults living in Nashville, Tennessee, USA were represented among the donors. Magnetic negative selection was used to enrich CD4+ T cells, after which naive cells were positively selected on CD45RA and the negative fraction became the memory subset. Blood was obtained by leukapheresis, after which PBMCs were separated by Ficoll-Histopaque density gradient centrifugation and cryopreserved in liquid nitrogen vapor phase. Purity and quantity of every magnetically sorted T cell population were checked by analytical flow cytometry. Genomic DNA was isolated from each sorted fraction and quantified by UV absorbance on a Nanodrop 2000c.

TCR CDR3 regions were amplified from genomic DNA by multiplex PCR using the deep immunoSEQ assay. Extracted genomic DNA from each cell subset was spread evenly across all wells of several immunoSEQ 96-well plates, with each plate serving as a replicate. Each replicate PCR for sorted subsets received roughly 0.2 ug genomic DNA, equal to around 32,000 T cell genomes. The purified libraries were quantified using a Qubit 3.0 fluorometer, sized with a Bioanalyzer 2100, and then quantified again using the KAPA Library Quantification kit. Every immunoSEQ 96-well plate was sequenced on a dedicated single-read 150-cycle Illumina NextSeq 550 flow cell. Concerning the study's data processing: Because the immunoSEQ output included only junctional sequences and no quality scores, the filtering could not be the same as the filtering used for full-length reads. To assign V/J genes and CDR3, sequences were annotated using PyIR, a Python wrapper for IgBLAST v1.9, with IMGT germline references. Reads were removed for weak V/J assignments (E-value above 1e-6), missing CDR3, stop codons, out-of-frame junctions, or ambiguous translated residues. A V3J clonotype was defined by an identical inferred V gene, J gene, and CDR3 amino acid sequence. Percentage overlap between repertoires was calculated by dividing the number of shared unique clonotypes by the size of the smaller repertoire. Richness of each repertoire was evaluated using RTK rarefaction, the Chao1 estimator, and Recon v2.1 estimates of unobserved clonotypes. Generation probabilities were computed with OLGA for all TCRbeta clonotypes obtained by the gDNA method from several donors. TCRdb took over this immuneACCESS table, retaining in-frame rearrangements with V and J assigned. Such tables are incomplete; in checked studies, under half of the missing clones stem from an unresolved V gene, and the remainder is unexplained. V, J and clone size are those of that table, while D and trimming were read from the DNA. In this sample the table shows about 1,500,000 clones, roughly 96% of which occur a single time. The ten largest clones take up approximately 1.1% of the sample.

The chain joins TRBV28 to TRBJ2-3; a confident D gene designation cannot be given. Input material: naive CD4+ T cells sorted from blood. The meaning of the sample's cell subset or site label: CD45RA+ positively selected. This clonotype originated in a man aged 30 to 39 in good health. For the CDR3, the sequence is CASSHKSFQGTDTQYF. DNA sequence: TGTGCCAGCAGCCACAAGTCCTTTCAGGGCACAGATACGCAGTATTTT.